The 32 T cell receptor beta chains presented below share a single source sample, sequenced in a study of blood T cell repertoires in COVID-19. Assay: immunoSEQ multiplex PCR; the TCRdb copy retains only in-frame clones and omits some. The repertoire includes 39,000 or so clones, roughly four fifths of them detected once, and 30% to 40% sits in the top ten. The sample taken for sequencing was peripheral blood. All receptors derive from a man aged 40-49 years with active or convalescent COVID-19.

The genes are TRBV5-1 and TRBJ2-7, with D possibly matching TRBD2 (5 bases). The V gene's germline CDR1 is SGHRS and CDR2 YFSETQ. V gave up 2 bases and J gave up 4 bases, with 10 bases separating them. This CDR3 comprises 13 residues. CDR3 in DNA: TGCGCCAGCAGCTTCCGGGAAACATACGAGCAGTACTTC. Translating it yields CASSFRETYEQYF.

The chain recombines TRBV5-6 with TRBJ2-1; weak D call: TRBD1 (6 bases). CDR1 and CDR2 from the germline V gene are SGHDT and YYEEEE. The CDR3 covers 11 residues. V lost 4 bases and J 10 bases, leaving 9 bases between the germline ends. CDR3 nucleotide sequence: TGTGCCAGCAGCCGGACAGCCGAGCAGTTCTTC. The encoded protein is CASSRTAEQFF.

The chain joins TRBV4-1 to TRBJ1-5; TRBD1 agrees at 9 bases. CDR1 and CDR2 from the germline V gene are MGHRA and YSYEKL. The CDR3 is made up of 15 amino acids. The trim removed 4 bases at V and 4 bases at J, leaving 5 bases unmatched. The CDR3 region is CASSRGDRVNQPQHF. The CDR3 nucleotides read TGCGCCAGCAGCCGTGGGGACAGGGTAAATCAGCCCCAGCATTTT.

V gene TRBV2 combines with J gene TRBJ1-2, with 10 bases identical to TRBD1. Germline lookup yields CDR1 SNHLY and CDR2 FYNNEI. The ends lost 6 bases at V and 4 bases at J; junction bases unmatched: 5. This CDR3 has 14 residues. In DNA form, the CDR3 reads TGTGCCAGCAGGATCGGACAGGGGGTCTATGGCTACACCTTC. Translated: CASRIGQGVYGYTF.

CDR3 sequence (DNA): TGTGCCTGGGGGAGACAGTCGAACACTGAAGCTTTCTTT. As protein: CAWGRQSNTEAFF. This chain uses TRBV30 with TRBJ1-1, with a possible D match to TRBD1 (5 bases). The V end was cut by 5 bases, the J end by 1 base, with 11 bases between. CDR3 length equals 13 residues. Germline V lookup: CDR1 GTSNPN, CDR2 SVGIG (reference sequence).

This clone turned up a few times. This chain joins TRBV5-1 and TRBJ2-5, with 9 bases that match TRBD2. V shed 3 bases and J 4 bases; nucleotides not matched to a gene: 10. The CDR3 sequence is 16 residues long. Germline assignment: CDR1 SGHRS and CDR2 YFSETQ. The chain's CDR3 is CASSYGLAQRGETQYF. The CDR3 coding sequence is TGCGCCAGCAGCTACGGACTAGCGCAAAGGGGAGAGACCCAGTACTTC.

V gene TRBV7-2 combines with J gene TRBJ2-7, with 7 bases fitting TRBD2. Unmatched junction bases numbered 7, after V lost 6 bases and J lost 2 bases. The CDR3 length is 14 residues. Germline values: CDR1 SGHTA, CDR2 FQGNSA. This chain's CDR3 is CASRLGAGAYEQYF. The CDR3 bases are TGTGCCAGCAGGCTAGGGGCGGGGGCCTACGAGCAGTACTTC.

The J gene is TRBJ2-7, the V gene TRBV14; D is undetermined. V shed 4 bases and J shed 5 bases, with 9 bases lying between them. The CDR3 is made up of 12 amino acids. CDR1 is SGHDN, CDR2 FVKESK, per germline. The CDR3 DNA sequence: TGTGCCAGCAGCCTCGGAGCCAACGAGCAGTACTTC. Amino acids: CASSLGANEQYF.

This clone was observed once. The chain employs TRBV28 and TRBJ2-5; 7 nucleotides agree with TRBD2. After removal of 5 bases from V and 7 bases from J, the junction contained 4 bases not matched to a gene. This CDR3 region has 12 residues. Looked up from germline, CDR1 is MDHEN and CDR2 is SYDVKM. CDR3 bases: TGTGCCAGCAGTCTATCGGGGGGGACCCAGTACTTC. Protein product: CASSLSGGTQYF.

J is TRBJ1-2 and V is TRBV4-3, with D possibly TRBD1 on 6 matching bases. Per the germline V gene, CDR1 is LGHNA and CDR2 is YSLEER. V lost 4 bases, J lost 3 bases, and 15 bases lay in between. The CDR3 sequence is 15 residues long. CDR3 bases: TGCGCCAGCAGCCCCAGGGGTGGGACGGACTATGGCTACACCTTC. Translation: CASSPRGGTDYGYTF.

V is TRBV29-1 and J is TRBJ1-6, with 10 bases identical to TRBD1. Germline CDR1 is SQVTM and CDR2 is ANQGSEA. With 7 bases clipped from V and 7 bases from J, the junction kept 7 bases outside the gene matches. CDR3 length: 14 amino acids. This chain's CDR3 is CSATGQGGNSPLHF. Here the CDR3 DNA reads TGCAGCGCCACCGGACAGGGGGGGAATTCACCCCTCCACTTT. The full variable domain, completed using reference TRBV29-1 and TRBJ1-6, is SAVISQKPSRDICQRGTSLTIQCQVDSQVTMMFWYRQQPGQSLTLIATANQGSEATYESGFVIDKFPISRPNLTFSTLTVSNMSPEDSSIYLCSATGQGGNSPLHFGNGTRLTVT.

The V call is TRBV3-1 (or the pseudogene TRBV3-2), the J call TRBJ2-2; 14 nucleotides line up with TRBD2. V lost 3 bases to trimming and J lost 3 bases; unmatched junction nucleotides: 6. CDR1 is LGHDT and CDR2 is YNNKEL in the germline V gene (reference sequence). The CDR3 covers 18 residues. CDR3 DNA: TGTGCCAGCAGCCACTGGGGACTAGCGGGGGTGTACACCGGGGAGCTGTTTTTT. Translation gives CASSHWGLAGVYTGELFF.

This chain uses TRBV5-1 with TRBJ1-3; maybe TRBD1 (5 bases). This CDR3 region has 14 residues. Trimming left V 3 bases short and J 2 bases short, with 9 bases between. Germline V gene data show CDR1 as SGHRS and CDR2 as YFSETQ. In DNA, the CDR3 is TGCGCCAGCAGCTCCGGGGGGGCTGGAAACACCATATATTTT. This codes for CASSSGGAGNTIYF.

This chain links TRBV9 with TRBJ1-2, with D unclear. CDR1 and CDR2 (germline): SGDLS, YYNGEE. V lost 0 bases and J 2 bases, leaving 14 bases between the germline ends. CDR3 size: 16 residues. The CDR3, as DNA: TGTGCCAGCAGCGTAGGGTGGGCAGGATCCAACTATGGCTACACCTTC. This translates into CASSVGWAGSNYGYTF.

The chain uses TRBV19 and TRBJ1-4; no firm D call. The CDR3 contains 16 residues. Trimming removed 6 bases at V and 0 bases at J, with 14 bases between. Germline CDR1 reads LNHDA; CDR2 reads SQIVND (reference sequence). CDR3 in DNA: TGTGCCAGTAGGAACAGCAACCATGCAACTAATGAAAAACTGTTTTTT. It encodes CASRNSNHATNEKLFF.

The J gene is TRBJ2-2, the V gene TRBV5-1, with 10 bases fitting TRBD1. Trimming at V came to 4 bases and at J to 5 bases, leaving 8 bases not matched to a gene. The CDR3 is made up of 16 amino acids. The V gene's germline CDR1 is SGHRS and CDR2 YFSETQ. For the CDR3, the DNA is TGCGCCAGCAGCGCCCGGGACAGGGGAGAAACCGGGGAGCTGTTTTTT. Protein sequence: CASSARDRGETGELFF.

The chain joins TRBV7-9 to TRBJ1-6; TRBD1 might be the D (5 bases). CDR3 length: 14 amino acids. Per the germline V gene, CDR1 is SEHNR and CDR2 is FQNEAQ (reference sequence). The V end was cut by 5 bases, the J end by 8 bases, with 13 bases between. CDR3 sequence reads: CASSLPDTHSPLHF. DNA for the CDR3: TGTGCCAGCAGCCTACCGGACACCCATTCACCCCTCCACTTT.

The chain links TRBV5-1 to TRBJ2-2, with 8 bases fitting TRBD2. The CDR3 has 16 residues. Germline-derived CDR1 and CDR2 are SGHRS and YFSETQ. V trimming: 2 bases; J trimming: 7 bases; junction bases outside the gene matches: 10. The CDR3 DNA reads as TGCGCCAGCAGCTTACCCGGGACTAGAGAAATCGGGGAGCTGTTTTTT. Protein sequence: CASSLPGTREIGELFF.

The CDR3 reads CASAGTGKGFGLAGELFF. CDR3 bases: TGTGCCAGTGCCGGGACAGGGAAGGGATTCGGTCTCGCCGGGGAGCTGTTTTTT. The genes are TRBV19 and TRBJ2-2, with 9 bases matching TRBD1. V trimming: 8 bases; J trimming: 6 bases; junction bases outside the gene matches: 19. Germline V lookup: CDR1 LNHDA, CDR2 SQIVND (reference sequence). The CDR3 runs 18 residues.

The CDR3 coding sequence is TGTGCCAGCAGCCCCCTCGGCGCGGGAGCCGCTCAGACCCAGTACTTC. It is translated as CASSPLGAGAAQTQYF. The chain employs TRBV5-6 and TRBJ2-5; 7 nucleotides line up with TRBD2. Germline V CDR1 and CDR2: SGHDT, YYEEEE. The CDR3 runs to 16 residues. After removal of 4 bases from V and 6 bases from J, the junction contained 15 bases not matched to a gene.

V is TRBV2 and J is TRBJ1-1; 8 bases map to TRBD1. Trimming took 5 bases from V and 4 from J; bases not matched to a gene: 6. Germline CDR1 and CDR2: SNHLY and FYNNEI. This CDR3 comprises 14 residues. CDR3 residues: CASSHTGTGTEAFF. Written as DNA, the CDR3 is TGTGCCAGCAGTCACACCGGGACAGGCACTGAAGCTTTCTTT.

V gene TRBV27 combines with J gene TRBJ1-5; D may be TRBD1 (6 bases). The CDR3 loop spans 15 amino acids. The V end was cut by 2 bases, the J end by 2 bases, with 10 bases between. Germline V gene lookup returns CDR1 MNHEY and CDR2 SMNVEV (reference sequence). CDR3 coding DNA: TGTGCCAGCAGTTTAGGGACACTTGGCAATCAGCCCCAGCATTTT. This encodes CASSLGTLGNQPQHF.

The rearrangement uses TRBV4-1 and TRBJ1-1; D not resolved. The CDR3 is made up of 15 amino acids. CDR1 and CDR2 (germline): MGHRA, YSYEKL. V lost 1 base to trimming and J lost 6 bases, with 15 bases between them. The CDR3 sequence is CASSQGRGSQAEAFF. CDR3 coding DNA: TGCGCCAGCAGCCAAGGAAGAGGGTCTCAGGCTGAAGCTTTCTTT.

The rearrangement joins TRBV5-1 to TRBJ2-2; perhaps TRBD2 as D (6 bases). Germline V gives CDR1 SGHRS, CDR2 YFSETQ. The CDR3 is made up of 13 amino acids. V was pared by 4 bases and J by 4 bases, with 8 bases between. The CDR3 bases are TGCGCCAGCAGCAATAGCGGCACCGGGGAGCTGTTTTTT. This encodes CASSNSGTGELFF.

This chain connects TRBV27 to TRBJ2-2; maybe TRBD2 (6 bases). V was trimmed by 2 bases and J by 5 bases, leaving 9 bases between them. The CDR3 spans 14 residues. The germline V gene encodes CDR1 MNHEY and CDR2 SMNVEV (reference sequence). The CDR3 here is CASSLERATGELFF. The DNA of the CDR3 is TGTGCCAGCAGTTTAGAGCGGGCGACCGGGGAGCTGTTTTTT.

The rearrangement links TRBV29-1 to TRBJ2-1; D perhaps matches TRBD1 (6 bases). In germline, CDR1 is SQVTM, CDR2 ANQGSEA. V dropped 4 bases and J dropped 10 bases, with 17 bases sitting between them. The CDR3 is 13 residues long. The CDR3 sequence is CSVVRTVSGEQFF. As DNA, the CDR3 is TGCAGCGTTGTTAGGACAGTTAGTGGGGAGCAGTTCTTC.

J is TRBJ2-2 and V is TRBV7-6, with 9 bases identical to TRBD2. CDR1 SGHVS and CDR2 FNYEAQ come from the germline V gene. Trimming cost V 2 bases and J 4 bases; bases outside gene matches: 5. This CDR3 region has 16 residues. Here the CDR3 reads CASSLRLAGTTGELFF. CDR3 nucleotide sequence: TGTGCCAGCAGCTTACGCCTAGCGGGAACCACCGGGGAGCTGTTTTTT.

V gene TRBV5-4 combines with J gene TRBJ1-2; a possible D gene is TRBD1 (6 bases). V lost 3 bases to trimming and J lost 4 bases, with 10 bases between them. Germline V gene data show CDR1 as SGHNT and CDR2 as YYREEE (reference sequence). The CDR3 has 13 residues. The CDR3 reads CASSYDRFYGYTF. The CDR3 nucleotides are TGTGCCAGCAGCTACGACAGGTTCTATGGCTACACCTTC.

The chain employs TRBV9 and TRBJ2-3, with 7 positions matching TRBD1. Germline values: CDR1 SGDLS, CDR2 YYNGEE. The CDR3 runs 13 residues. V was pared by 2 bases and J by 6 bases, with 3 bases of the junction left unmatched. As DNA, the CDR3 is TGTGCCAGCAGCGTCCAGGGGGAGGATACGCAGTATTTT. Protein: CASSVQGEDTQYF. The whole variable domain, remainder taken from reference TRBV9 and TRBJ2-3, is DSGVTQTPKHLITATGQRVTLRCSPRSGDLSVYWYQQSLDQGLQFLIQYYNGEERAKGNILERFSAQQFPDLHSELNLSSLELGDSALYFCASSVQGEDTQYFGPGTRLTVL.

CDR3 bases: TGTGCCAGCAGCTCCCACGGCGGCAGTCAAGCTTTCTTT. This translates into CASSSHGGSQAFF. The genes are TRBV12-3 or TRBV12-4 and TRBJ1-1; D gene uncertain. The CDR3 loop spans 13 amino acids. Trimming removed 6 bases from V and 9 bases from J, with 17 bases in between.

The V gene is TRBV10-2, the J gene TRBJ1-5; weak D call: TRBD1 (6 bases). Germline V CDR1 and CDR2: WSHSY, SAAADI. CDR3 length: 13 residues. The V end lost 2 bases, the J end lost 7 bases, and 9 bases lay between the germline ends. CDR3 coding DNA: TGCGCCAGCAGTGAGGGCAGGGGACAGCCCCAGCATTTT. Protein sequence: CASSEGRGQPQHF.

The chain joins TRBV7-3 to TRBJ1-1; D might be TRBD1 (5 bases). Germline V lookup: CDR1 SGHTA, CDR2 FQGTGA. There are 15 residues in the CDR3. V shed 5 bases and J shed 3 bases, with 16 bases lying between them. CDR3 bases: TGTGCCAGCAGCGAAATCGGAGGGGCGGACACTGAAGCTTTCTTT. Translating gives CASSEIGGADTEAFF. Complete variable domain (other parts from reference TRBV7-3 and TRBJ1-1): GAGVSQTPSNKVTEKGKYVELRCDPISGHTALYWYRQSLGQGPEFLIYFQGTGAADDSGLPNDRFFAVRPEGSVSTLKIQRTERGDSAVYLCASSEIGGADTEAFFGQGTRLTVV.